The clone carrying this T cell receptor beta chain has only one observation. There are 15 residues in the CDR3. CDR1 and CDR2 (germline): KGHSH, LQKENI. J lost 4 bases, V lost 3 bases, and 6 bases had no gene match. Sequencing used immunoSEQ multiplex PCR; TCRdb keeps in-frame clones, though not all of them. Of some 300,000 clones in the sample, 88% are singletons; the top ten hold roughly 7%. The sample is drawn from a study of blood T cell repertoires in COVID-19. The receptor's source is a woman in her twenties or thirties who had recovered from COVID-19. The sample consisted of peripheral blood. The chain combines TRBV18 with TRBJ2-1; 7 bases fit TRBD2. CDR3 sequence (DNA): TGTGCCAGCTCACCGGTGTTGGGGGGGTACAATGAGCAGTTCTTC. Protein product: CASSPVLGGYNEQFF.